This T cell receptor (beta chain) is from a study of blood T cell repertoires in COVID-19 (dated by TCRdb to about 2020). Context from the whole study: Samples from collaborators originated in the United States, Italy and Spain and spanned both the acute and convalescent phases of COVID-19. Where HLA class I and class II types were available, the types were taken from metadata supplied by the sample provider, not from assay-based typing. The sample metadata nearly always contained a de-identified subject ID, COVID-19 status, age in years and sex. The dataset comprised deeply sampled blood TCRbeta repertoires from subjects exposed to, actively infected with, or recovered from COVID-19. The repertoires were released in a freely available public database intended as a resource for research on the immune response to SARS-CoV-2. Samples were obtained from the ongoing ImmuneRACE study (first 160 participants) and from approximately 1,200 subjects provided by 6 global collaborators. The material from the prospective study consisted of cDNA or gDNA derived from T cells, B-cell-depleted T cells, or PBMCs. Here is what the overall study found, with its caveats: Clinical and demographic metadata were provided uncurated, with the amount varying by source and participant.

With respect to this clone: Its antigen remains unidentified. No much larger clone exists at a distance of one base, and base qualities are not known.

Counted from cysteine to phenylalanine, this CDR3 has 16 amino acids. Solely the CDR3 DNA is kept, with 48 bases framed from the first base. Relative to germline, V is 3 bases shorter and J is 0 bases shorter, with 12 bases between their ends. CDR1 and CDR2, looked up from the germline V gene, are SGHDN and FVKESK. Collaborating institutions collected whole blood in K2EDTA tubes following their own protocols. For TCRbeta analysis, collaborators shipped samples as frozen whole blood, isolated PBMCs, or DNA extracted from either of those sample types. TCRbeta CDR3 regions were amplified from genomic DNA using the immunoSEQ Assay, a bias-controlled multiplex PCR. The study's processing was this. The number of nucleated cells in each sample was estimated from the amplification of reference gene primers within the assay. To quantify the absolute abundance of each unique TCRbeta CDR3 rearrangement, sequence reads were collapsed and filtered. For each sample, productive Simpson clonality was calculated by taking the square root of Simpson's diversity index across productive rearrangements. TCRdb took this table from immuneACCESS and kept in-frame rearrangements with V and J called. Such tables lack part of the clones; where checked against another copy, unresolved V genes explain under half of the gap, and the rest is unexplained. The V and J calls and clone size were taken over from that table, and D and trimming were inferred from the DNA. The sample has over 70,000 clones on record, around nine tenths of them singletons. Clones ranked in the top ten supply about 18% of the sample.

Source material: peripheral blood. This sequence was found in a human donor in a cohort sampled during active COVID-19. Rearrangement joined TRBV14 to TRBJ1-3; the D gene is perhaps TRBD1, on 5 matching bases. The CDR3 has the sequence CASSQNRIPSGNTIYF. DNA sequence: TGTGCCAGCAGCCAGAACAGGATCCCCTCTGGAAACACCATATATTTT.